These T cell receptor beta chains were read from a single sample in a study of CD8 T cells in ankylosing spondylitis. TCRdb reprocessed the 5' RACE reads with MiXCR, giving one entry per CDR3 protein. The table lists tens of thousands of distinct CDR3 sequences, roughly 2.5% of them singletons. The sequenced material came from blood, either unsorted or a sorted T cell fraction (not recorded which). These receptors all stem from a male donor with ankylosing spondylitis or in good health (not recorded which). The CDR3 runs from the conserved cysteine through the conserved F or W. Each record gives: clone size, D gene, J gene, V gene, CDR3 protein, CDR3 DNA. The D gene is left open where the match is weak. Sizes are listed as once, few, many or a size class.

clone size: many; D gene: NA; J gene: TRBJ2-2; V gene: TRBV9; CDR3 protein: CASSPGTSNTGELFF; CDR3 DNA: TGTGCCAGCAGCCCAGGGACCTCGAACACCGGGGAGCTGTTTTTT
clone size: many; D gene: NA; J gene: TRBJ2-5; V gene: TRBV9; CDR3 protein: CASSVAGSWQETQYF; CDR3 DNA: TGTGCCAGCAGCGTAGCCGGTAGTTGGCAAGAGACCCAGTACTTC
clone size: many; D gene: NA; J gene: TRBJ2-7; V gene: TRBV21-1; CDR3 protein: CASSGWDRGSYEQYF; CDR3 DNA: TGTGCCAGCAGCGGGTGGGACAGGGGTTCCTACGAGCAGTACTTC
clone size: many; D gene: TRBD2; J gene: TRBJ2-1; V gene: TRBV9; CDR3 protein: CASSESSGPWLEQFF; CDR3 DNA: TGTGCCAGCAGCGAATCTAGCGGACCCTGGCTTGAGCAGTTCTTC
clone size: many; D gene: TRBD1; J gene: TRBJ2-1; V gene: TRBV9; CDR3 protein: CASSVLGTGGGWQFF; CDR3 DNA: TGTGCCAGCAGCGTCCTCGGGACAGGGGGCGGGTGGCAGTTCTTC
clone size: many; D gene: TRBD1; J gene: TRBJ2-7; V gene: TRBV9; CDR3 protein: CASSVRDRDSYEQYF; CDR3 DNA: TGTGCCAGCAGCGTCCGGGACAGGGACTCCTACGAGCAGTACTTC
clone size: many; D gene: TRBD1; J gene: TRBJ2-1; V gene: TRBV9; CDR3 protein: CASSSLGQGYNEQFF; CDR3 DNA: TGTGCCAGCAGCTCTTTGGGACAGGGCTACAATGAGCAGTTCTTC
clone size: many; D gene: NA; J gene: TRBJ2-1; V gene: TRBV9; CDR3 protein: CASSLRQYNEQFF; CDR3 DNA: TGTGCCAGCAGCCTAAGACAATACAATGAGCAGTTCTTC
clone size: many; D gene: TRBD1; J gene: TRBJ2-3; V gene: TRBV9; CDR3 protein: CASSASTGQADTQYF; CDR3 DNA: TGTGCCAGCAGCGCCTCGACAGGGCAGGCAGATACGCAGTATTTT
clone size: many; D gene: NA; J gene: TRBJ2-7; V gene: TRBV9; CDR3 protein: CASSAGWGQGEQYF; CDR3 DNA: TGTGCCAGCAGCGCCGGATGGGGGCAAGGCGAGCAGTACTTC
clone size: many; D gene: NA; J gene: TRBJ2-1; V gene: TRBV9; CDR3 protein: CASNLRGTLYNEQFF; CDR3 DNA: TGTGCCAGCAACCTCCGGGGGACCCTTTACAATGAGCAGTTCTTC
clone size: many; D gene: NA; J gene: TRBJ2-7; V gene: TRBV9; CDR3 protein: CASSVGQGRIYEQYF; CDR3 DNA: TGTGCCAGCAGCGTAGGGCAGGGTCGCATCTACGAGCAGTACTTC
clone size: few; D gene: NA; J gene: TRBJ2-5; V gene: TRBV9; CDR3 protein: CASSGRGNQETQYF; CDR3 DNA: TGTGCCAGCAGCGGTCGCGGGAACCAAGAGACCCAGTACTTC
clone size: many; D gene: NA; J gene: TRBJ1-6; V gene: TRBV9; CDR3 protein: CASSAREGGSPLHF; CDR3 DNA: TGTGCCAGCAGCGCCAGGGAGGGAGGTTCACCCCTCCACTTT
clone size: many; D gene: NA; J gene: TRBJ2-1; V gene: TRBV9; CDR3 protein: CASSVGPGRDEQFF; CDR3 DNA: TGTGCCAGCAGCGTAGGCCCCGGGCGCGATGAGCAGTTCTTC
clone size: many; D gene: TRBD2; J gene: TRBJ2-1; V gene: TRBV9; CDR3 protein: CASSPSLSGRVPNEQFF; CDR3 DNA: TGTGCCAGCAGCCCATCCCTTAGCGGGAGGGTCCCCAATGAGCAGTTCTTC
clone size: many; D gene: NA; J gene: TRBJ1-1; V gene: TRBV9; CDR3 protein: CASSYGDGTEAFF; CDR3 DNA: TGTGCCAGCAGCTACGGGGACGGCACTGAAGCTTTCTTT
clone size: many; D gene: NA; J gene: TRBJ2-7; V gene: TRBV9; CDR3 protein: CASSVEQVGYEQYF; CDR3 DNA: TGTGCCAGCAGCGTAGAACAGGTGGGTTACGAGCAGTACTTC
clone size: many; D gene: TRBD2; J gene: TRBJ2-1; V gene: TRBV9; CDR3 protein: CASSMGLAYNEQFF; CDR3 DNA: TGTGCCAGCAGCATGGGACTAGCGTACAATGAGCAGTTCTTC
clone size: few; D gene: TRBD2; J gene: TRBJ2-1; V gene: TRBV9; CDR3 protein: CASSRWGSGTNNEQFF; CDR3 DNA: TGTGCCAGCAGCCGATGGGGTAGCGGGACTAACAATGAGCAGTTCTTC
clone size: many; D gene: NA; J gene: TRBJ2-2; V gene: TRBV9; CDR3 protein: CASSVAQATGELFF; CDR3 DNA: TGTGCCAGCAGCGTAGCACAGGCCACCGGGGAGCTGTTTTTT
clone size: many; D gene: NA; J gene: TRBJ2-4; V gene: TRBV9; CDR3 protein: CASSVETGTSNIQYF; CDR3 DNA: TGTGCCAGCAGCGTAGAAACAGGGACCTCGAACATTCAGTACTTC
clone size: many; D gene: TRBD1; J gene: TRBJ1-1; V gene: TRBV9; CDR3 protein: CASSVVQGKAFF; CDR3 DNA: TGTGCCAGCAGCGTTGTACAGGGGAAAGCTTTCTTT
clone size: many; D gene: NA; J gene: TRBJ2-2; V gene: TRBV9; CDR3 protein: CASSVGRVGTGELFF; CDR3 DNA: TGTGCCAGCAGCGTAGGCAGGGTGGGCACCGGGGAGCTGTTTTTT
clone size: many; D gene: NA; J gene: TRBJ1-3; V gene: TRBV21-1; CDR3 protein: CASSKAEKANSGNTIYF; CDR3 DNA: TGTGCCAGCAGCAAAGCGGAGAAGGCCAACTCTGGAAACACCATATATTTT
clone size: many; D gene: TRBD2; J gene: TRBJ2-1; V gene: TRBV9; CDR3 protein: CASSGRSGSGDEQFF; CDR3 DNA: TGTGCCAGCAGCGGCCGGAGCGGGAGTGGCGATGAGCAGTTCTTC
clone size: many; D gene: NA; J gene: TRBJ2-2; V gene: TRBV9; CDR3 protein: CASSLRDPNTGELFF; CDR3 DNA: TGTGCCAGCAGCCTAAGGGACCCGAACACCGGGGAGCTGTTTTTT
clone size: many; D gene: NA; J gene: TRBJ2-7; V gene: TRBV9; CDR3 protein: CASSVDLAVGYEQYF; CDR3 DNA: TGTGCCAGCAGCGTAGATCTCGCGGTTGGGTACGAGCAGTACTTC
clone size: many; D gene: TRBD2; J gene: TRBJ2-2; V gene: TRBV9; CDR3 protein: CASGGSVNTGELFF; CDR3 DNA: TGTGCCAGCGGCGGGAGTGTTAACACCGGGGAGCTGTTTTTT
clone size: many; D gene: NA; J gene: TRBJ2-1; V gene: TRBV9; CDR3 protein: CASSVGPTGEQFF; CDR3 DNA: TGTGCCAGCAGCGTAGGACCGACCGGGGAGCAGTTCTTC